The 21 T cell receptor beta chains below all came from one sample that was sequenced in a study of regulatory T cells in long-lasting Graves disease. To make TCR beta libraries, researchers used iRepertoire HTBI primers and Arm-PCR of CDR3 regions. TCRdb re-called the multiplex PCR reads through MiXCR, storing one row per CDR3 protein. This repertoire shows fewer than 650,000 distinct CDR3 sequences, around 17% found once; its top ten account for approximately 18%. Time point indicated: newly diagnosed GD, antithyroid drugs for less than 3 months. RNA extracted from PBMCs served as the sequencing template. A further study also used this sample, focusing on T cells in Graves' hyperthyroidism and ophthalmopathy.

The sequencing used peripheral blood mononuclear cells (PBMCs), collected at new diagnosis, from a patient treated with antithyroid drugs. The source is a woman in her 30s with Graves disease.

This clonotype has a count of ten or more. This chain connects TRBV5-1 to TRBJ2-3, with 13 bases fitting TRBD2. Per germline, CDR1 SGHRS and CDR2 YFSETQ. Germline trimming cut 4 bases from V and 3 bases from J; bases unmatched to any gene: 5. The CDR3 runs to 16 residues. CDR3 nucleotides: TGCGCCAGCAGCCCGGGACTAGCGGGAAAGACAGATACGCAGTATTTT. Translation: CASSPGLAGKTDTQYF. The complete variable domain, with remaining parts taken from reference TRBV5-1 and TRBJ2-3, reads KAGVTQTPRYLIKTRGQQVTLSCSPISGHRSVSWYQQTPGQGLQFLFEYFSETQRNKGNFPGRFSGRQFSNSRSEMNVSTLELGDSALYLCASSPGLAGKTDTQYFGPGTRLTVL.

This chain connects TRBV18 to TRBJ2-3; maybe TRBD1 (5 bases). Germline V CDR1 and CDR2: KGHSH, LQKENI. Trimming stripped 1 base from V and 0 bases from J, with 11 bases between. The CDR3 length is 16 residues. This CDR3 reads CASSPLQVFSTDTQYF. The CDR3 region has the DNA TGTGCCAGCTCACCACTACAGGTTTTTAGCACAGATACGCAGTATTTT.

In its sample, this clonotype was seen once. The CDR3 DNA is TGTGCCAGCTCACCAATCCCCTGGCAGTTCAACTATGGCTACACCTTC. This gives the protein CASSPIPWQFNYGYTF. This chain connects TRBV18 to TRBJ1-2; D uncertain. V lost 2 bases and J 2 bases, leaving 15 bases between the germline ends. The CDR3 has 16 residues. The germline V gene has CDR1 KGHSH and CDR2 LQKENI.

The count of this clonotype is one. The chain combines TRBV18 with TRBJ2-3, with TRBD2 matching 7 bases. CDR1 is KGHSH and CDR2 is LQKENI in the germline V gene. This CDR3 has 15 residues. Trimming cost V 5 bases and J 1 base; bases outside gene matches: 6. CDR3 sequence: CASSYKRGGTDTQYF. CDR3 in DNA: TGTGCCAGCTCATACAAGCGGGGAGGCACAGATACGCAGTATTTT.

This clonotype occurred many times. The chain recombines TRBV6-1 with TRBJ1-1; D possibly corresponds to TRBD1 (5 bases). Trimming left V 3 bases short and J 7 bases short, with 12 bases between. The CDR3 extends over 13 amino acids. CDR1 is MNHNS and CDR2 is SASEGT in the germline V gene. In nucleotides, the CDR3 is TGTGCCAGCAGTGAGGGGGGGATGAATGAAGCTTTCTTT. Protein product: CASSEGGMNEAFF.

This clonotype appeared many times. The rearrangement links TRBV12-3 or TRBV12-4 to TRBJ2-7; 9 bases fit TRBD2. This CDR3 has 14 amino acids. With 3 bases clipped from V and 12 bases from J, the junction kept 12 bases outside the gene matches. DNA for the CDR3: TGTGCCAGCAGTTTTTCTAGCGGGAACCCCAGTCTGTACTTC. Its protein is CASSFSSGNPSLYF.

As for this clonotype: A single base separates this from a much larger clone, so it may be a read error. The CDR3 end shows no conserved phenylalanine or tryptophan, and so a read error is likely. This rearrangement joins TRBV12-3 or TRBV12-4 to TRBJ2-1, with D tentatively TRBD2 (6 bases). The length of the CDR3 is 16 residues. Deletions cut 5 bases from V and 6 bases from J, with 20 bases between. CDR3 nucleotides: TGTGCCAGCAGTGAAGCGGAGGTGACTAGTGTCAATGAGCAGTTCCTC. It encodes CASSEAEVTSVNEQFL.

This chain uses TRBV6-1 with TRBJ2-7, with 11 bases aligning to TRBD2. The CDR3 spans 15 residues. The V gene's germline CDR1 is MNHNS and CDR2 SASEGT. The ends lost 6 bases at V and 3 bases at J; junction bases unmatched: 7. The DNA for the CDR3 is TGTGCCAGCAGACTGACTAGCGGGGAGAGCTACGAGCAGTACTTC. The encoded protein is CASRLTSGESYEQYF.

The rearrangement uses TRBV6-2 or TRBV6-3 and TRBJ1-2; D is ambiguous. This CDR3 comprises 13 residues. Looked up from germline, CDR1 is MNHEY and CDR2 is SVGEGT. Between the trimmed V and J ends, which lost 4 bases and 7 bases, there was a span of 13 bases. For the CDR3, the DNA is TGTGCCAGCAGTTCTACAAAAAGCGGTGGCTACACCTTC. Translated, it gives CASSSTKSGGYTF.

This clonotype has more than one count but fewer than ten. The rearrangement uses TRBV5-6 and TRBJ1-1; a possible D gene is TRBD1 (5 bases). Germline CDR1 and CDR2: SGHDT and YYEEEE. The CDR3 has 16 amino acids. Trimming removed 4 bases at V and 1 base at J, with 17 bases between. In nucleotides, the CDR3 is TGTGCCAGCAGCGCCCTCGGGGCTCAGCAGAACACTGAAGCTTTCTTT. Translated: CASSALGAQQNTEAFF. The whole variable domain, remainder taken from reference TRBV5-6 and TRBJ1-1, is DAGVTQSPTHLIKTRGQQVTLRCSPKSGHDTVSWYQQALGQGPQFIFQYYEEEERQRGNFPDRFSGHQFPNYSSELNVNALLLGDSALYLCASSALGAQQNTEAFFGQGTRLTVV.

This clonotype was seen ten or more times. CDR3 in amino acids: CASSESKYAFF. Written as DNA, the CDR3 is TGTGCCAGCAGCGAATCGAAGTATGCTTTCTTT. The chain has TRBV12-3 or TRBV12-4 and TRBJ1-1; D is ambiguous. The CDR3 loop spans 11 amino acids. The germline V and J ends were trimmed by 6 bases and 11 bases, with 13 bases remaining between them.

This clonotype showed up many times. The genes are TRBV20-1 and TRBJ2-7, with 7 bases identical to TRBD1. Germline values: CDR1 DFQATT, CDR2 SNEGSKA (reference sequence). The CDR3 is 13 residues long. V dropped 5 bases and J dropped 7; count of bases not matched to a gene: 11. The CDR3 protein is CSAAFPGQREQYF. The DNA for the CDR3 is TGCAGTGCTGCTTTTCCGGGACAGAGAGAGCAGTACTTC.

This clonotype was seen repeatedly, ten times or more. This chain connects TRBV25-1 to TRBJ2-7; 15 bases agree with TRBD2. V lost 3 bases to trimming and J lost 3 bases; unmatched junction nucleotides: 9. Germline V gene data show CDR1 as MGHDK and CDR2 as SYGVNS. This CDR3 is built from 18 residues. The CDR3 reads CASSDPGGLAGGLYEQYF. DNA for the CDR3: TGTGCCAGCAGTGATCCGGGGGGACTAGCGGGAGGTCTCTACGAGCAGTACTTC.

Ten or more counts support this clonotype. CDR3 nucleotides: TGTGCCAGCAGCCGTACGGGACAAATCACTGAAGCTTTCTTT. Protein product: CASSRTGQITEAFF. The V gene is TRBV3-1, the J gene TRBJ1-1; weak D call: TRBD1 (6 bases). The CDR3 sequence is 14 residues long. V was pared by 4 bases and J by 4 bases, with 13 bases between. CDR1 LGHDT and CDR2 YNNKEL come from the germline V gene (reference sequence). Complete variable domain (other parts from reference TRBV3-1 and TRBJ1-1): DTAVSQTPKYLVTQMGNDKSIKCEQNLGHDTMYWYKQDSKKFLKIMFSYNNKELIINETVPNRFSPKSPDKAHLNLHINSLELGDSAVYFCASSRTGQITEAFFGQGTRLTVV.

This clonotype was recorded at least ten times. The J gene is TRBJ1-1, the V gene TRBV5-1; 9 positions agree with TRBD1. J lost 12 bases, V lost 3 bases, and 9 bases had no gene match. The germline gives CDR1 SGHRS, CDR2 YFSETQ. This CDR3 is built from 13 residues. The CDR3 DNA reads as TGCGCCAGCAGCTCAAACAGGGGGCGCGTCACTTTCTTT. Residues: CASSSNRGRVTFF.

J is TRBJ2-3 and V is TRBV19, with TRBD2 identical over 7 bases. The J segment lost 3 bases and the V segment lost 3 bases, leaving 9 bases of the junction unmatched. CDR3 length: 16 amino acids. Germline CDR1 LNHDA, CDR2 SQIVND (reference sequence). This CDR3 reads CASSIIGQGGTDTQYF. The CDR3, as DNA: TGTGCCAGTAGTATTATTGGGCAGGGAGGGACAGATACGCAGTATTTT.

This clonotype was detected ten times or more. The gene calls are TRBV2 and TRBJ2-6; possibly TRBD1 or TRBD2 for D (5 bases each). CDR1 and CDR2 (germline): SNHLY, FYNNEI. V lost 6 bases, J lost 4 bases, and 7 bases lay in between. The CDR3 runs 13 residues. CDR3 protein: CASREGGANVLTF. CDR3 in DNA: TGTGCCAGCAGAGAGGGGGGGGCCAACGTCCTGACTTTC.

At least ten counts were recorded for this clonotype. The chain uses TRBV19 and TRBJ1-1; D unclear. The CDR3 runs to 13 residues. Per the germline V gene, CDR1 is LNHDA and CDR2 is SQIVND (reference sequence). V lost 6 bases, J lost 2 bases, and 10 bases lay in between. The CDR3 here is CASRTDDNTEAFF. The CDR3 nucleotides are TGTGCCAGTAGAACGGACGACAACACTGAAGCTTTCTTT.

This clonotype occurred a few times. The rearrangement uses TRBV13 and TRBJ1-1; 8 positions agree with TRBD1. J lost 3 bases, V lost 5 bases, and 2 bases had no gene match. CDR1 and CDR2 from the germline V gene are PRHDT and FYEKMQ (reference sequence). The CDR3 is made up of 13 amino acids. The CDR3 here is CASSRRGHTEAFF. The CDR3 nucleotides read TGTGCCAGCAGCCGCAGGGGGCACACTGAAGCTTTCTTT.

A few counts support this clonotype. Here the CDR3 reads CASSPLSDGNEQFF. CDR3 nucleotides: TGCGCCAGCAGCCCTCTCTCAGATGGTAATGAGCAGTTCTTC. V usage is TRBV5-1 and J usage is TRBJ2-1; D gene unclear. In germline, CDR1 is SGHRS, CDR2 YFSETQ. Trimming cost V 4 bases and J 7 bases, with 15 bases left between them. This CDR3 has 14 residues.

The sample holds a few counts of this clonotype. This chain uses TRBV20-1 with TRBJ2-3; D perhaps matches TRBD2 (6 bases). The length of the CDR3 is 17 residues. The V and J ends lost 0 bases and 3 bases respectively, with 19 bases between them. Looked up from germline, CDR1 is DFQATT and CDR2 is SNEGSKA (reference sequence). The CDR3: CSARDLRKFGGTDTQYF. The CDR3 bases are TGCAGTGCTAGAGATTTGCGCAAATTTGGGGGGACAGATACGCAGTATTTT.